This is a list of T cell receptor beta chains from one sample in a study of CD8 T cells in Susac syndrome. One entry per CDR3 protein, called by TCRdb with MiXCR from the immunoSEQ multiplex PCR reads. There are some 200,000 distinct CDR3 sequences in the sample; nearly 95% occur only once, and around 0.085% lies in the top ten. The sequencing input was CD4+ T cells from PBMCs. The receptors stem from a human donor with multiple sclerosis. The CDR3 runs from the conserved cysteine through the conserved F or W. A D gene is named only where the DNA matches it firmly. Expanded clones get a size class; other rows say once, few or many, or leave the size out.

j_call: TRBJ2-7; d_call: TRBD1; v_call: TRBV24-1; clone_size: .; cdr3_aa: CATQTGDSYEQYF; cdr3_nt: TGTGCCACCCAAACAGGGGACTCCTACGAGCAGTACTTC
j_call: TRBJ1-1; d_call: .; v_call: TRBV5-1; clone_size: .; cdr3_aa: CASSLPEGGSGEAFF; cdr3_nt: TGCGCCAGCAGCTTGCCAGAGGGGGGATCGGGTGAAGCTTTCTTT
j_call: TRBJ2-7; d_call: TRBD2; v_call: TRBV3-1; clone_size: once; cdr3_aa: CASRRSGGTYEQYF; cdr3_nt: TGTGCCAGCAGGCGGAGCGGGGGTACCTACGAGCAGTACTTC
j_call: TRBJ2-1; d_call: .; v_call: TRBV30; clone_size: .; cdr3_aa: CAWSLGFSSYNEQFF; cdr3_nt: TGTGCCTGGAGCCTCGGGTTTAGCTCCTACAATGAGCAGTTCTTC
j_call: TRBJ2-3; d_call: .; v_call: TRBV24-1; clone_size: .; cdr3_aa: CATSVSFTDTQYF; cdr3_nt: TGTGCCACCAGTGTCTCTTTCACAGATACGCAGTATTTT
j_call: TRBJ2-5; d_call: TRBD2; v_call: TRBV10-3; clone_size: .; cdr3_aa: CAISEAGVEETQYF; cdr3_nt: TGTGCCATCAGCGAGGCGGGAGTGGAAGAGACCCAGTACTTC
j_call: TRBJ1-1; d_call: TRBD1; v_call: TRBV7-3; clone_size: once; cdr3_aa: CASSFRQGEAEAFF; cdr3_nt: TGTGCCAGCAGCTTCCGACAGGGGGAGGCTGAAGCTTTCTTT
j_call: TRBJ2-7; d_call: .; v_call: TRBV5-6; clone_size: .; cdr3_aa: CASSLPGAATKYF; cdr3_nt: TGTGCCAGCAGCTTGCCAGGGGCGGCGACAAAGTACTTC
j_call: TRBJ1-3; d_call: .; v_call: TRBV4-1; clone_size: .; cdr3_aa: CASSRPQTPGSSGNTIYF; cdr3_nt: TGCGCCAGCAGCCGCCCTCAAACCCCAGGGTCATCTGGAAACACCATATATTTT
j_call: TRBJ1-2; d_call: .; v_call: TRBV30; clone_size: .; cdr3_aa: CAWSYRDRYGYTF; cdr3_nt: TGTGCCTGGAGTTATCGGGATAGATATGGCTACACCTTC
j_call: TRBJ2-3; d_call: .; v_call: TRBV10-3; clone_size: .; cdr3_aa: CAISAYGGSTDTQYF; cdr3_nt: TGTGCCATCAGTGCTTATGGCGGTAGCACAGATACGCAGTATTTT
j_call: TRBJ1-1; d_call: .; v_call: TRBV30; clone_size: .; cdr3_aa: CAWSQQDVTEAFF; cdr3_nt: TGTGCCTGGAGTCAACAAGATGTCACTGAAGCTTTCTTT
j_call: TRBJ2-2; d_call: .; v_call: TRBV20-1; clone_size: once; cdr3_aa: CSAPQGNTGELFF; cdr3_nt: TGCAGTGCCCCCCAAGGAAACACCGGGGAGCTGTTTTTT
j_call: TRBJ1-2; d_call: TRBD1; v_call: TRBV4-2; clone_size: .; cdr3_aa: CASSAKGANYGYTF; cdr3_nt: TGTGCCAGCAGCGCCAAGGGGGCAAACTATGGCTACACCTTC
j_call: TRBJ1-2; d_call: .; v_call: TRBV3-1; clone_size: .; cdr3_aa: CASSLGGSDYGYTF; cdr3_nt: TGTGCCAGCAGCCTAGGGGGTTCTGACTATGGCTACACCTTC
j_call: TRBJ2-6; d_call: .; v_call: TRBV7-9; clone_size: .; cdr3_aa: CASSLAPASGANVLTF; cdr3_nt: TGTGCCAGCAGCTTAGCGCCAGCCTCTGGGGCCAACGTCCTGACTTTC
j_call: TRBJ1-3; d_call: .; v_call: TRBV13; clone_size: .; cdr3_aa: CASSRYTVAAGNTIYF; cdr3_nt: TGTGCCAGCAGCCGATATACCGTTGCGGCTGGAAACACCATATATTTT
j_call: TRBJ2-7; d_call: .; v_call: TRBV5-6; clone_size: .; cdr3_aa: CASSLGGLRAYEQYF; cdr3_nt: TGTGCCAGCAGCTTGGGAGGGCTACGGGCCTACGAGCAGTACTTC
j_call: TRBJ1-1; d_call: TRBD1; v_call: TRBV29-1; clone_size: .; cdr3_aa: CSVLRQGVPPNTEAFF; cdr3_nt: TGCAGCGTTCTTAGGCAGGGGGTCCCCCCGAACACTGAAGCTTTCTTT
j_call: TRBJ2-5; d_call: .; v_call: TRBV12-5; clone_size: .; cdr3_aa: CASGPDSGTTQYF; cdr3_nt: TGTGCTAGTGGTCCTGACTCCGGGACTACCCAGTACTTC
j_call: TRBJ1-5; d_call: .; v_call: TRBV27; clone_size: .; cdr3_aa: CASAVFRGNQPQHF; cdr3_nt: TGTGCCAGCGCTGTTTTCAGGGGCAATCAGCCCCAGCATTTT
j_call: TRBJ2-1; d_call: TRBD1; v_call: TRBV5-1; clone_size: .; cdr3_aa: CASSLVSSQGAGNNEQFF; cdr3_nt: TGCGCCAGCAGCTTGGTATCATCGCAGGGGGCAGGAAACAATGAGCAGTTCTTC
j_call: TRBJ1-2; d_call: .; v_call: TRBV29-1; clone_size: .; cdr3_aa: CSGGEIYGYTF; cdr3_nt: TGCAGCGGCGGTGAGATCTATGGCTACACCTTC
j_call: TRBJ2-1; d_call: .; v_call: TRBV6-6; clone_size: .; cdr3_aa: CASSYSGRTQFF; cdr3_nt: TGTGCCAGCAGTTACTCGGGGCGGACGCAGTTCTTC
j_call: TRBJ2-5; d_call: .; v_call: TRBV9; clone_size: .; cdr3_aa: CASSVSGLYQETQYF; cdr3_nt: TGTGCCAGCAGCGTGTCGGGGTTATACCAAGAGACCCAGTACTTC
j_call: TRBJ2-7; d_call: .; v_call: TRBV30; clone_size: .; cdr3_aa: CAWSVKQLQVQYF; cdr3_nt: TGTGCCTGGAGTGTAAAACAGTTGCAGGTTCAGTACTTC
j_call: TRBJ2-5; d_call: TRBD1; v_call: TRBV7-2; clone_size: .; cdr3_aa: CASSLRKGQGVRETQYF; cdr3_nt: TGTGCCAGCAGCTTAAGGAAGGGACAGGGAGTCCGAGAGACCCAGTACTTC
j_call: TRBJ2-5; d_call: TRBD1; v_call: TRBV29-1; clone_size: .; cdr3_aa: CSVDRPGQEGETQYF; cdr3_nt: TGCAGCGTTGACAGGCCGGGACAGGAGGGAGAGACCCAGTACTTC
j_call: TRBJ1-1; d_call: .; v_call: TRBV29-1; clone_size: .; cdr3_aa: CSAQGEELNTEAFF; cdr3_nt: TGCAGCGCCCAAGGGGAAGAGTTGAACACTGAAGCTTTCTTT
j_call: TRBJ1-3; d_call: TRBD1; v_call: TRBV29-1; clone_size: .; cdr3_aa: CSVEGQGNTIYF; cdr3_nt: TGCAGCGTTGAAGGACAGGGGAACACCATATATTTT
j_call: TRBJ1-1; d_call: .; v_call: TRBV4-2; clone_size: .; cdr3_aa: CASSQELTRLNTEAFF; cdr3_nt: TGTGCCAGCAGCCAAGAACTAACTCGACTGAACACTGAAGCTTTCTTT
j_call: TRBJ2-1; d_call: TRBD1; v_call: TRBV30; clone_size: .; cdr3_aa: CAWSIGGEQFF; cdr3_nt: TGTGCCTGGAGTATAGGGGGCGAGCAGTTCTTC
j_call: TRBJ2-2; d_call: .; v_call: TRBV11-3; clone_size: once; cdr3_aa: CASSQPVNTGELFF; cdr3_nt: TGTGCCAGCAGCCAACCAGTGAACACCGGGGAGCTGTTTTTT
j_call: TRBJ2-7; d_call: .; v_call: TRBV19; clone_size: .; cdr3_aa: CASGRREGYEQYF; cdr3_nt: TGTGCCAGTGGTCGTCGTGAGGGTTACGAGCAGTACTTC
j_call: TRBJ2-3; d_call: .; v_call: TRBV4-1; clone_size: .; cdr3_aa: CASSLLASRDTQYF; cdr3_nt: TGCGCCAGCAGTCTCTTAGCCTCGCGGGATACGCAGTATTTT
j_call: TRBJ1-1; d_call: .; v_call: TRBV5-1; clone_size: .; cdr3_aa: CASSPNPSLNTEAFF; cdr3_nt: TGCGCCAGCAGCCCCAATCCTAGTCTGAACACTGAAGCTTTCTTT
j_call: TRBJ2-1; d_call: .; v_call: TRBV7-6; clone_size: .; cdr3_aa: CASSPRLDNEQFF; cdr3_nt: TGTGCCAGCAGCCCCCGGTTGGACAATGAGCAGTTCTTC